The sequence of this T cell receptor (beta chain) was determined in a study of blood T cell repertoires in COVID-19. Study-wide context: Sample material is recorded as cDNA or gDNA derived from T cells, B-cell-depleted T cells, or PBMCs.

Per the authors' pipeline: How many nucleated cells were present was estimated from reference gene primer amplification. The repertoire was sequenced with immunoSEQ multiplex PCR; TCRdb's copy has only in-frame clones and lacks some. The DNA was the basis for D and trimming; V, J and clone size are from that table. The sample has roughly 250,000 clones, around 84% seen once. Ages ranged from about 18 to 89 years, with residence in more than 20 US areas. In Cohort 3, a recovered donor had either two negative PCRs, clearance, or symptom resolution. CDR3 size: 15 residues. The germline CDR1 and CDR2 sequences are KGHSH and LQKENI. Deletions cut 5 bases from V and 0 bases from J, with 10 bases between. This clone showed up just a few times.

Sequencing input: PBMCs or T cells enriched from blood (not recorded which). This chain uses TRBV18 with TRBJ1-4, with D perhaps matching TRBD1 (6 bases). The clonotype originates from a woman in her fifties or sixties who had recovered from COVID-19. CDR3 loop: CASSERQATNEKLFF. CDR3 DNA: TGTGCCAGCTCAGAGAGACAGGCAACTAATGAAAAACTGTTTTTT.